This entry lists 18 T cell receptor beta chains sequenced from one sample in a study of T cell responses to AZD1222 COVID-19 vaccine. The table came from immunoSEQ multiplex PCR; TCRdb's copy has only in-frame clones and leaves some out. This sample has about 140,000 clones, with 93% found just once. This sample comprised peripheral blood, obtained on day 0 of MenACWY control vaccination. These receptors were taken from an adult in good health.

This clone has just a few counts. The chain has TRBV11-2 and TRBJ2-3, with no clear D. V lost 1 base, J lost 5 bases, and 10 bases lay in between. CDR3 length: 14 amino acids. Per germline, CDR1 SGHAT and CDR2 FQNNGV. The DNA for the CDR3 is TGTGCCAGCAGCTTAGGAGTGTCGGTAGATACGCAGTATTTT. Protein: CASSLGVSVDTQYF.

This rearrangement joins TRBV2 to TRBJ2-2; 7 bases line up with TRBD2. CDR1 is SNHLY, CDR2 FYNNEI, per germline. With V trimmed by 4 bases and J by 5 bases, 7 bases remained unmatched. This CDR3 is built from 15 residues. CDR3 region: CASSGASGPTGELFF. In DNA form, the CDR3 reads TGTGCCAGCAGTGGAGCTAGCGGCCCTACCGGGGAGCTGTTTTTT. The whole variable domain, filled in from reference TRBV2 and TRBJ2-2, reads EPEVTQTPSHQVTQMGQEVILRCVPISNHLYFYWYRQILGQKVEFLVSFYNNEISEKSEIFDDQFSVERPDGSNFTLKIRSTKLEDSAMYFCASSGASGPTGELFFGEGSRLTVL.

The V and J genes are TRBV10-3 and TRBJ2-7, with 10 bases aligning to TRBD1. Germline V gene sequence: CDR1 ENHRY, CDR2 SYGVKD. V lost 4 bases and J lost 4; bases outside the gene matches: 10. This CDR3 comprises 16 residues. The chain's CDR3 is CAISVTRDRGGYEQYF. CDR3 nucleotides: TGTGCCATCAGTGTTACCCGGGACAGGGGTGGGTACGAGCAGTACTTC.

The chain recombines TRBV9 with TRBJ2-3; TRBD2 agrees at 9 bases. CDR1 is SGDLS and CDR2 is YYNGEE in the germline V gene. V lost 4 bases, J lost 0 bases, and 9 bases stayed unmatched. The CDR3 runs to 17 residues. CDR3 sequence reads: CASSPLQRGASTDTQYF. The CDR3 DNA sequence: TGTGCCAGCAGCCCCCTCCAGCGGGGGGCTAGCACAGATACGCAGTATTTT.

The rearrangement links TRBV13 to TRBJ1-2, with 8 positions matching TRBD1. From germline, CDR1 is PRHDT and CDR2 FYEKMQ (reference sequence). The CDR3 is 19 residues long. After removal of 5 bases from V and 5 bases from J, the junction contained 22 bases not matched to a gene. The CDR3 loop reads CASSRLRQGSRAARYGYTF. The CDR3 region has the DNA TGTGCCAGCAGCCGACTAAGACAGGGGAGTAGAGCCGCTAGGTATGGCTACACCTTC.

The chain is built from TRBV12-3 or TRBV12-4 and TRBJ2-7; D remains ambiguous. The CDR3 is made up of 11 amino acids. Between the trimmed V and J ends, which lost 6 bases and 3 bases, there was a span of 6 bases. The CDR3 DNA is TGTGCCAGCAGACAGAACTACGAGCAGTACTTC. It specifies CASRQNYEQYF.

The CDR3 DNA sequence: TGTGCCAGCTCCGGGACTGCATACACCGGGGAGCTGTTTTTT. Amino acid sequence: CASSGTAYTGELFF. The chain joins TRBV19 to TRBJ2-2; possibly TRBD2 for D (6 bases). V lost 9 bases to trimming and J lost 3 bases, with 14 bases between them. This CDR3 is built from 14 residues. Germline V lookup: CDR1 LNHDA, CDR2 SQIVND (reference sequence).

The chain joins TRBV11-2 to TRBJ2-4; D may be TRBD2 (5 bases). This CDR3 is built from 13 residues. Germline V gene lookup returns CDR1 SGHAT and CDR2 FQNNGV. Deletions cut 3 bases from V and 8 bases from J, with 11 bases between. CDR3 bases: TGTGCCAGCAGCTTCGGGGTGGGCGACATTCAGTACTTC. Translated, it gives CASSFGVGDIQYF.

The V gene is TRBV5-5, the J gene TRBJ2-7; D not resolved. V lost 4 bases and J lost 3, with 8 bases in between. Germline V gene lookup returns CDR1 SGHKS and CDR2 YYEKEE (reference sequence). This CDR3 has 12 amino acids. CDR3 sequence (DNA): TGTGCCAGCAGCCCCACGGGCTACGAGCAGTACTTC. Protein: CASSPTGYEQYF.

This clone was observed once. The rearrangement links TRBV29-1 to TRBJ2-1; D perhaps matches TRBD2 (5 bases). The CDR3 runs to 14 residues. Germline V gene sequence: CDR1 SQVTM, CDR2 ANQGSEA. Trimming took off 2 bases at V and 7 bases at J, with 15 bases between the two ends. CDR3 in amino acids: CSVELIREQNEQFF. The CDR3 DNA follows: TGCAGCGTTGAACTAATTCGGGAACAAAATGAGCAGTTCTTC.

This chain joins TRBV20-1 and TRBJ1-3, with a possible D match to TRBD1 (5 bases). V was trimmed by 3 bases and J by 5 bases, leaving 23 bases between them. The germline gives CDR1 DFQATT, CDR2 SNEGSKA (reference sequence). This CDR3 has 17 residues. The CDR3 sequence: CSASSGALGRARNTIYF. CDR3 sequence (DNA): TGCAGTGCTAGTAGTGGTGCCCTGGGCAGGGCGCGAAACACCATATATTTT.

The chain carries TRBV3-1 (or the pseudogene TRBV3-2) and TRBJ1-5; D unresolved. There are 12 residues in the CDR3. The germline CDR1 and CDR2 sequences are LGHDT and YNNKEL (reference sequence). Trimming removed 6 bases at V and 5 bases at J, with 8 bases between. The DNA of the CDR3 is TGTGCCAGCAGGACGGGTGATCAGCCCCAGCATTTT. It yields the protein CASRTGDQPQHF.

Notes on this clone: Other DNA sequences of this sample code for an identical CDR3. The chain links TRBV24-1 to TRBJ2-7; D uncertain. The CDR3 is made up of 13 amino acids. V lost 3 bases and J 2 bases, leaving 7 bases between the germline ends. From germline, CDR1 is KGHDR and CDR2 SFDVKD. CDR3 nucleotide sequence: TGTGCCACCAGTGATCCCAGCACCTACGAGCAGTACTTC. The encoded protein is CATSDPSTYEQYF.

This clone was recorded once. V is TRBV5-8 and J is TRBJ2-1, with 7 bases that match TRBD2. Germline CDR1 SGHTS, CDR2 YDEGEE. The CDR3 is 18 amino acids. Losses at the gene ends were 4 bases for V and 0 bases for J; bases not matched to a gene: 13. The CDR3 sequence is CASSRYETSASSYNEQFF. As DNA, the CDR3 is TGTGCCAGCAGCCGATACGAAACTAGCGCGAGCTCCTACAATGAGCAGTTCTTC.

The genes are TRBV16 and TRBJ1-1, with 7 bases that match TRBD1. V lost 3 bases and J lost 3; bases outside the gene matches: 4. Germline CDR1 KGHSY, CDR2 FQNENV. The CDR3 runs to 14 residues. The CDR3 bases are TGTGCCAGCAGCCAGGAGGGGGCGTACACTGAAGCTTTCTTT. Amino acids: CASSQEGAYTEAFF.

This chain links TRBV7-2 with TRBJ1-1; D may be TRBD1 (5 bases). V was clipped by 1 base and J by 7 bases, with 7 bases between them. The CDR3 is 12 amino acids. CDR1 SGHTA and CDR2 FQGNSA come from the germline V gene. DNA of the CDR3: TGTGCCAGCAGCTTAGAGGGGATTGAAGCTTTCTTT. It codes for CASSLEGIEAFF.

The genes are TRBV19 and TRBJ2-5; D may be TRBD2 (6 bases). CDR1 is LNHDA and CDR2 is SQIVND in the germline V gene (reference sequence). Trimming cost V 5 bases and J 3 bases, with 16 bases left between them. The CDR3 loop spans 15 amino acids. The CDR3 region has the DNA TGTGCCAGTAGTGACTATGGGGGGAGGAAAGAGACCCAGTACTTC. It codes for CASSDYGGRKETQYF.

The chain joins TRBV4-3 to TRBJ1-4; D gene unclear. From germline, CDR1 is LGHNA and CDR2 YSLEER. The CDR3 length is 16 residues. Trimming left V 0 bases short and J 10 bases short, with 18 bases between. The CDR3 sequence: CASSQEAVGILGKLFF. DNA of the CDR3: TGCGCCAGCAGCCAAGAGGCAGTAGGGATATTAGGAAAACTGTTTTTT.